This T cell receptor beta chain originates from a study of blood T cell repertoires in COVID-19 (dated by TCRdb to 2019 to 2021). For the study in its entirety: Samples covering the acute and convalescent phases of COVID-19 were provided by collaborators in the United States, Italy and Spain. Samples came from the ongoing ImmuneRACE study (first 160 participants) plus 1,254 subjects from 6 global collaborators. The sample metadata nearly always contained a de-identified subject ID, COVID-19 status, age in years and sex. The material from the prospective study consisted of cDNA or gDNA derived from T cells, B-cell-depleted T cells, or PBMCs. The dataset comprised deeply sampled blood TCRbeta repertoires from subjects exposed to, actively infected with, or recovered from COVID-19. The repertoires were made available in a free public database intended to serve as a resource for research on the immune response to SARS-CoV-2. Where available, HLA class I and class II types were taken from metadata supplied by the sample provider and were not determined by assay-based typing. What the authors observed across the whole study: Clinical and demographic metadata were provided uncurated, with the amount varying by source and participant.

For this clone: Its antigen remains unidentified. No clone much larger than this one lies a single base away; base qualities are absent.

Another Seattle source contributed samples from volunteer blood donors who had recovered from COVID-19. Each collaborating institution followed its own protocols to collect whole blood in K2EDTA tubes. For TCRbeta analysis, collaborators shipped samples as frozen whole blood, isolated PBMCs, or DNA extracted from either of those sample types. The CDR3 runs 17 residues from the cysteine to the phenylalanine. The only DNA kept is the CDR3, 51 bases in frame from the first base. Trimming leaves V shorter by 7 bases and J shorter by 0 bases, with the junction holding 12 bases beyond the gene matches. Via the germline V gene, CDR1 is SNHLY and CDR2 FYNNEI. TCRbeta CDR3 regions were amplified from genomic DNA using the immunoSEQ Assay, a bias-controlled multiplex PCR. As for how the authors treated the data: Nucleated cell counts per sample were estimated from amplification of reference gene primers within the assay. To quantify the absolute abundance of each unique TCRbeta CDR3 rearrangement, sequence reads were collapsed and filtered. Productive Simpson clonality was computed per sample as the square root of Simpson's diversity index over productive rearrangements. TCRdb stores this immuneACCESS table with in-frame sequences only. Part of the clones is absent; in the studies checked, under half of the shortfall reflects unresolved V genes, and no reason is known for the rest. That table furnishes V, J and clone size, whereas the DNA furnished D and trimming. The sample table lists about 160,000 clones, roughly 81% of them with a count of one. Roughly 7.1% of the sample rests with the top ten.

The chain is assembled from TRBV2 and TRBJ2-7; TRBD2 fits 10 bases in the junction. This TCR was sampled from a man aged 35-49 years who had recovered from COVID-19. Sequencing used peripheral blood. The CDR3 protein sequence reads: CASKGVAGGPSSYEQYF. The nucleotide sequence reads TGTGCCAGCAAAGGGGTAGCGGGAGGTCCCAGCTCCTACGAGCAGTACTTC.